One and the same sample provided the 3 T cell receptor beta chains below, sequenced in a study of CD8 T cells in ankylosing spondylitis. TCRdb re-called the 5' RACE reads through MiXCR, storing one row per CDR3 protein. Of about 240,000 distinct CDR3 sequences detected, about 10% appear once; the ten largest clones hold 5.5% to 8%. Sequenced material: blood, either unsorted or a sorted T cell fraction (not recorded which). The receptors were gathered from a male donor with ankylosing spondylitis or in good health (not recorded which).

This clonotype came up many times. V and J are TRBV24-1 and TRBJ2-1; the D gene is possibly TRBD2 (6 bases). The ends were cut back, 2 bases at V and 10 bases at J, with 17 bases in the middle. The germline CDR1 and CDR2 sequences are KGHDR and SFDVKD. The CDR3 has 15 residues. CDR3 nucleotide sequence: TGTGCCACCAGTGATTCTCGAGCGGGCATAAGAGAGCAGTTCTTC. It yields the protein CATSDSRAGIREQFF.

This clonotype was seen a handful of times. The CDR3 nucleotides are TGTGCCAGCAGCTATACGGGGGGCAGCACAGATACGCAGTATTTT. Its translation: CASSYTGGSTDTQYF. The chain couples TRBV7-2 to TRBJ2-3; a weak D match, TRBD2 (7 bases). V was cut by 4 bases and J by 0 bases, with 11 bases left in between. The length of the CDR3 is 15 residues. In germline, CDR1 is SGHTA, CDR2 FQGNSA.

Within the sample, this clonotype is medium-sized. The genes are TRBV20-1 and TRBJ2-1, with D hard to call. The CDR3 extends over 15 amino acids. The germline V gene encodes CDR1 DFQATT and CDR2 SNEGSKA (reference sequence). V was clipped by 0 bases and J by 0 bases, with 9 bases between them. The DNA for the CDR3 is TGCAGTGCTAGAGATACAGCGAGCTCCTACAATGAGCAGTTCTTC. This gives the protein CSARDTASSYNEQFF.